This T cell receptor (beta chain) was sequenced for a study of blood T cell repertoires in COVID-19. Study-wide background: There were acute and convalescent COVID-19 samples, and they came from the United States, Italy and Spain. T cells, B-cell-depleted T cells, or PBMCs provided the cDNA or gDNA that served as material.

This CDR3 contains 18 residues. Germline-derived CDR1 and CDR2 are GTSNPN and SVGIG (reference sequence). The V end lost 3 bases, the J end lost 0 bases, and 21 bases lay between the germline ends. Original methodology: Nucleated cell counts were estimated from reference gene primer amplification. TCRdb keeps only in-frame clones here, not all; method: immunoSEQ multiplex PCR. Clonal size and the V and J genes are those of that table, whereas D and trimming came from the DNA. This sample has over 55,000 clones, with 88% found just once. The genes are TRBV30 and TRBJ1-3; D is perhaps TRBD1 (5 bases). The sequence came from a human donor in a cohort sampled during active COVID-19. The sequenced material came from peripheral blood. The CDR3 here is CAWRKVGGKNSSGNTIYF. The DNA for the CDR3 is TGTGCCTGGAGGAAAGTGGGGGGGAAAAATAGCTCTGGAAACACCATATATTTT.